This T cell receptor (beta chain) was profiled in a study of T cell changes during pregnancy in multiple sclerosis. V lost 4 bases to trimming and J lost 9 bases; unmatched junction nucleotides: 9. CDR1 is MNHEY and CDR2 is SVGAGI in the germline V gene. CDR3 length: 15 residues. TCRdb's copy holds only in-frame clones and misses some; the assay was immunoSEQ multiplex PCR. The table includes 40,000 or so clones, about 90% detected once. This receptor was obtained from a female donor with multiple sclerosis, enrolled in a pregnancy study. This material consisted of CD8+ T cells from peripheral blood mononuclear cells, taken in the first trimester of pregnancy. The chain couples TRBV6-5 to TRBJ2-5, with TRBD2 matching 12 bases. Here the CDR3 reads CASSSLAGGSGAQYF. DNA for the CDR3: TGTGCCAGCAGTTCACTAGCGGGGGGCTCCGGGGCCCAGTACTTC.